This entry lists 5 T cell receptor beta chains sequenced from one sample in a study of cytomegalovirus exposure and HLA in healthy donors (dated by TCRdb to about 2017). To prepare the library, the immunoSEQ multiplex PCR assay was applied. The multiplex PCR relied on a mix of 60 forward primers for TCR Vbeta segments and 13 reverse primers for TCR Jbeta segments. In TCRdb, the immuneACCESS table is reduced to in-frame sequences with V and J assigned. These tables do not hold every clone; where another copy was compared, an unresolved V gene accounts for under half, and the others remain unexplained. This sample comprises 150,000 to 200,000 clones, around four fifths of them detected only once. Jointly, the top ten make up roughly 0.8% of the sample. The sequencing input was PBMCs. Receptor source: a woman aged 18-29 years in good health and CMV-seronegative.

The chain couples TRBV9 to TRBJ2-3; D unresolved. Germline V CDR1 and CDR2: SGDLS, YYNGEE. This CDR3 has 14 amino acids. The germline V and J ends were trimmed by 3 bases and 6 bases, with 14 bases remaining between them. The CDR3 DNA is TGTGCCAGCAGCGCCCTAGTAGGTCCCGATACGCAGTATTTT. It codes for CASSALVGPDTQYF.

The V gene is TRBV21-1, the J gene TRBJ2-1; TRBD1, the table's D call, lacks a check against the DNA. TRBV21-1 is a pseudogene locus. The CDR3 consists of 13 residues. This CDR3 is CASSKDSSNEQFF. The CDR3 nucleotides read TGTGCCAGCAGCAAAGACAGCTCCAATGAGCAGTTCTTC.

V gene TRBV14 combines with J gene TRBJ2-1, with D unclear. In germline, CDR1 is SGHDN, CDR2 FVKESK. Trimming removed 4 bases at V and 8 bases at J, with 15 bases between. The CDR3 has 14 residues. The CDR3 DNA reads as TGTGCCAGCAGCCCCTATGCGGTCGGATATGAGCAGTTCTTC. The encoded protein is CASSPYAVGYEQFF.

About this clone itself: The sample holds other DNA sequences that translate to the same CDR3. The chain uses TRBV7-9 and TRBJ2-7; D is uncertain. The CDR3 sequence is 13 residues long. Germline V gene data show CDR1 as SEHNR and CDR2 as FQNEAQ (reference sequence). V was trimmed by 3 bases and J by 2 bases, leaving 8 bases between them. CDR3 DNA: TGTGCCAGCAGCTTCGGCGGAGCCTACGAGCAGTACTTC. This translates into CASSFGGAYEQYF.

The chain is built from TRBV7-9 and TRBJ2-3; D is possibly TRBD2 (6 bases). CDR1 and CDR2 from the germline V gene are SEHNR and FQNEAQ (reference sequence). The V end was cut by 5 bases, the J end by 0 bases, with 12 bases between. This CDR3 is built from 15 residues. The CDR3 here is CASSTLGGSTDTQYF. For the CDR3, the DNA is TGTGCCAGCAGCACCTTGGGGGGAAGCACAGATACGCAGTATTTT.